These 31 T cell receptor beta chains were sequenced from one sample in a study of cytomegalovirus exposure and HLA in healthy donors. PCR used 60 Vbeta primers and 13 Jbeta primers. Produced via immunoSEQ multiplex PCR; TCRdb's table is partial and in-frame only. The sample holds around 160,000 clones, approximately 80% seen once. Sequenced material: PBMCs. These receptors were collected from a man aged 50 to 59 in good health and CMV-seropositive.

The V call is TRBV18, the J call TRBJ1-2; D call uncertain. The V end was cut by 2 bases, the J end by 5 bases, with 15 bases between. The CDR3 runs 15 residues. Looked up from germline, CDR1 is KGHSH and CDR2 is LQKENI. The CDR3 reads CASSPGSNRDYGYTF. The DNA for the CDR3 is TGTGCCAGCTCACCAGGGTCGAATCGGGATTATGGCTACACCTTC.

With regard to this clone: One end of the junction varies from germline; a read error may be responsible. This chain connects TRBV6-5 to TRBJ2-1, with no clear D. The length of the CDR3 is 11 residues. Germline V gene lookup returns CDR1 MNHEY and CDR2 SVGAGI. The CDR3 is CASSLYDEQFF. The CDR3 DNA is TGTGCCAGCAGCCTCTACGATGAGCAGTTCTTC.

This clone was seen a handful of times. The chain couples TRBV12-5 to TRBJ1-1; D unresolved. Germline loops: CDR1 LGHNT, CDR2 FRNRAP. The CDR3 has 12 amino acids. V dropped 6 bases and J dropped 0 bases, with 5 bases sitting between them. The CDR3 coding sequence is TGTGCTAGTGGCACAATGAACACTGAAGCTTTCTTT. Its translation is CASGTMNTEAFF.

The chain employs TRBV4-1 and TRBJ2-1; 12 positions agree with TRBD2. Germline V gene lookup returns CDR1 MGHRA and CDR2 YSYEKL. J lost 3 bases, V lost 6 bases, and 6 bases had no gene match. The CDR3 runs to 16 residues. The chain's CDR3 is CASSPSGGGIYNEQFF. CDR3 DNA: TGCGCCAGCAGTCCTAGCGGGGGGGGGATCTACAATGAGCAGTTCTTC.

This rearrangement joins TRBV5-4 to TRBJ2-1; TRBD1 matches 8 bases. The CDR3 length is 15 residues. V shed 5 bases, J shed 4 bases, and the junction held 8 bases outside the gene matches. In germline, CDR1 is SGHNT, CDR2 YYREEE (reference sequence). The CDR3 region has the DNA TGTGCCAGCAGATTTGACAGGGGCCCTTACAATGAGCAGTTCTTC. This translates into CASRFDRGPYNEQFF.

The chain joins TRBV12-5 to TRBJ2-7; perhaps TRBD2 as D (6 bases). Germline values: CDR1 LGHNT, CDR2 FRNRAP. The CDR3 is 15 residues long. V shed 1 base and J shed 1 base, with 11 bases lying between them. DNA of the CDR3: TGTGCTAGTGGTTTGGAACCGGGACTGTCCTACGAGCAGTACTTC. Protein product: CASGLEPGLSYEQYF.

This clone was detected only once. This chain joins TRBV29-1 and TRBJ2-5; TRBD2 matches at 7 bases. Germline CDR1 reads SQVTM; CDR2 reads ANQGSEA. The CDR3 is made up of 13 amino acids. Trimming at V came to 4 bases and at J to 5 bases, leaving 7 bases not matched to a gene. The CDR3 bases are TGCAGCGTTGGAATAAGACTAGCTGAGACCCAGTACTTC. It yields the protein CSVGIRLAETQYF.

The chain employs TRBV27 and TRBJ2-1; D may be TRBD2 (5 bases). The CDR3 has 15 amino acids. CDR1 MNHEY and CDR2 SMNVEV come from the germline V gene (reference sequence). V was trimmed by 7 bases and J by 5 bases, leaving 18 bases between them. CDR3 in DNA: TGTGCCAGCACCCCAGGCCCCACTAGTCACAATGAGCAGTTCTTC. This encodes CASTPGPTSHNEQFF.

V gene TRBV19 combines with J gene TRBJ1-2; 10 nucleotides match TRBD1. Trimming at V came to 6 bases and at J to 4 bases, leaving 5 bases not matched to a gene. The germline gives CDR1 LNHDA, CDR2 SQIVND (reference sequence). The CDR3 runs 14 residues. CDR3 coding DNA: TGTGCCAGTAGAACGGGACAGGGGACCTATGGCTACACCTTC. It is translated as CASRTGQGTYGYTF.

J is TRBJ1-6 and V is TRBV10-3, with 7 positions matching TRBD1. V shed 3 bases, J shed 5 bases, and the junction held 4 bases outside the gene matches. Germline values: CDR1 ENHRY, CDR2 SYGVKD. The CDR3 is 15 amino acids. The DNA of the CDR3 is TGTGCCATCAGTGAAAGACAGGGAGATAATTCACCCCTCCACTTT. As protein: CAISERQGDNSPLHF.

The chain has TRBV4-1 and TRBJ2-7; the match to TRBD2 covers 7 bases. V shed 3 bases, J shed 3 bases, and the junction held 11 bases outside the gene matches. The V gene's germline CDR1 is MGHRA and CDR2 YSYEKL. The CDR3 has 16 residues. CDR3 nucleotide sequence: TGCGCCAGCAGCCAGGCCGATTGGTCGGGAGGCTACGAGCAGTACTTC. Amino acid sequence: CASSQADWSGGYEQYF.

The gene calls are TRBV27 and TRBJ1-1, with D possibly being TRBD1 (5 bases). Deletions cut 4 bases from V and 1 base from J, with 7 bases between. This CDR3 has 13 residues. Germline CDR1 reads MNHEY; CDR2 reads SMNVEV (reference sequence). The CDR3 sequence is CASSWQGNTEAFF. The CDR3 region has the DNA TGTGCCAGCAGTTGGCAGGGGAACACTGAAGCTTTCTTT.

This clone was picked up a small number of times. The chain carries TRBV11-2 and TRBJ2-1; D not resolved. In germline, CDR1 is SGHAT, CDR2 FQNNGV. The CDR3 extends over 13 amino acids. The V end was cut by 2 bases, the J end by 9 bases, with 11 bases between. This CDR3 reads CASSLYSGSEQFF. The CDR3 bases are TGTGCCAGCAGCTTATACTCAGGCAGTGAGCAGTTCTTC.

The chain links TRBV4-3 to TRBJ1-1, with a possible D match to TRBD1 (5 bases). The V end was cut by 4 bases, the J end by 5 bases, with 14 bases between. This CDR3 spans 14 amino acids. CDR1 is LGHNA and CDR2 is YSLEER in the germline V gene. CDR3: CASSLAAGSTEAFF. The CDR3 bases are TGCGCCAGCAGCCTAGCCGCAGGGTCGACTGAAGCTTTCTTT.

This chain uses TRBV25-1 with TRBJ1-5; D perhaps matches TRBD1 (5 bases). CDR3 length equals 14 residues. The V end lost 1 base, the J end lost 7 bases, and 11 bases lay between the germline ends. Germline-derived CDR1 and CDR2 are MGHDK and SYGVNS. The CDR3 loop reads CASSESRGMQPQHF. CDR3 bases: TGTGCCAGCAGTGAATCAAGGGGAATGCAGCCCCAGCATTTT.

The rearrangement joins TRBV5-1 to TRBJ2-2; TRBD1 agrees at 7 bases. Germline loops: CDR1 SGHRS, CDR2 YFSETQ. V lost 1 base to trimming and J lost 7 bases; unmatched junction nucleotides: 7. The CDR3 loop spans 15 amino acids. DNA of the CDR3: TGCGCCAGCAGCTTGCGAGAGGGGGCTATCGGGGAGCTGTTTTTT. It yields the protein CASSLREGAIGELFF.

The gene calls are TRBV7-6 and TRBJ1-6; TRBD1 aligns across 10 bases. Germline CDR1 SGHVS, CDR2 FNYEAQ. The CDR3 is made up of 14 amino acids. V trimming: 5 bases; J trimming: 8 bases; junction bases outside the gene matches: 3. The CDR3 region has the DNA TGTGCCAGCAGCCCGGGACAGGGGCATTCACCCCTCCACTTT. This codes for CASSPGQGHSPLHF.

V and J are TRBV5-1 and TRBJ2-3; TRBD1 might be the D (6 bases). The length of the CDR3 is 15 residues. Germline CDR1 SGHRS, CDR2 YFSETQ. V lost 2 bases and J lost 6, with 16 bases in between. The CDR3 DNA follows: TGCGCCAGCAGCTTTCAGGGGACCATAGGGGATACGCAGTATTTT. Translation: CASSFQGTIGDTQYF. Full variable domain (rest looked up from reference TRBV5-1 and TRBJ2-3): KAGVTQTPRYLIKTRGQQVTLSCSPISGHRSVSWYQQTPGQGLQFLFEYFSETQRNKGNFPGRFSGRQFSNSRSEMNVSTLELGDSALYLCASSFQGTIGDTQYFGPGTRLTVL.

This clone has more than one count but fewer than ten. The chain combines TRBV7-9 with TRBJ1-1; D uncertain. Germline CDR1 and CDR2: SEHNR and FQNEAQ (reference sequence). V was cut by 5 bases and J by 1 base, with 8 bases left in between. The CDR3 runs 13 residues. CDR3 DNA sequence: TGTGCCAGCAGCCTACAGCCGAACACTGAAGCTTTCTTT. It specifies CASSLQPNTEAFF.

This chain joins TRBV7-2 and TRBJ1-5; D remains unclear. Between the trimmed V and J ends, which lost 0 bases and 5 bases, there was a span of 8 bases. Germline values: CDR1 SGHTA, CDR2 FQGNSA. The CDR3 is 14 amino acids. CDR3 sequence (DNA): TGTGCCAGCAGCTTAGCGCTAGGTTATCAGCCCCAGCATTTT. The encoded protein is CASSLALGYQPQHF.

This clone was detected a few times. The chain combines TRBV7-9 with TRBJ2-3; 8 positions agree with TRBD2. Trimming cost V 5 bases and J 2 bases; bases outside gene matches: 6. CDR1 SEHNR and CDR2 FQNEAQ come from the germline V gene (reference sequence). The CDR3 is 15 residues long. The CDR3 DNA reads TGTGCCAGCAGCCCCCCCGGGGGGGCCACAGATACGCAGTATTTT. Its translation is CASSPPGGATDTQYF.

V and J are TRBV7-9 and TRBJ1-2; TRBD1 matches at 8 bases. The CDR3 contains 13 residues. The germline CDR1 and CDR2 sequences are SEHNR and FQNEAQ (reference sequence). V trimming: 4 bases; J trimming: 8 bases; junction bases outside the gene matches: 6. This chain's CDR3 is CASSSARTGGYTF. DNA of the CDR3: TGTGCCAGCAGCTCTGCGAGGACAGGGGGCTACACCTTC.

V gene TRBV30 combines with J gene TRBJ1-1; no reliable D call. Looked up from germline, CDR1 is GTSNPN and CDR2 is SVGIG (reference sequence). CDR3 length: 12 amino acids. V shed 4 bases and J shed 1 base, with 7 bases lying between them. The CDR3 bases are TGTGCCTGGACGTCAGGGAACACTGAAGCTTTCTTT. This codes for CAWTSGNTEAFF.

This clone was observed once. The chain uses TRBV4-1 and TRBJ2-7; 7 nucleotides align to TRBD2. The J segment lost 3 bases and the V segment lost 4 bases, leaving 6 bases of the junction unmatched. The germline CDR1 and CDR2 sequences are MGHRA and YSYEKL. The CDR3 has 14 residues. The CDR3 DNA follows: TGCGCCAGCAGCCCCGGGGGACTAAGCTACGAGCAGTACTTC. Translated: CASSPGGLSYEQYF.

This clone has a single count. The chain is built from TRBV11-3 and TRBJ2-7; TRBD1 matches 8 bases. The V gene end was trimmed by 0 bases and the J gene end by 6 bases; junction bases not matched to a gene: 10. CDR3 length: 16 amino acids. Germline V gene sequence: CDR1 SGHNT, CDR2 YENEEA. The CDR3 region is CASSLDGQGAQGEQYF. CDR3 DNA sequence: TGTGCCAGCAGCTTAGATGGGCAGGGGGCGCAAGGCGAGCAGTACTTC. The full variable domain, completed using reference TRBV11-3 and TRBJ2-7, is EAGVVQSPRYKIIEKKQPVAFWCNPISGHNTLYWYLQNLGQGPELLIRYENEEAVDDSQLPKDRFSAERLKGVDSTLKIQPAELGDSAVYLCASSLDGQGAQGEQYFGPGTRLTVT.

The chain uses TRBV4-3 and TRBJ2-1; D perhaps matches TRBD2 (6 bases). CDR1 is LGHNA and CDR2 is YSLEER in the germline V gene. Trimming took 3 bases from V and 1 from J, leaving 16 bases between them. This CDR3 is 17 amino acids long. The CDR3 nucleotides are TGCGCCAGCAGCCAGGGAAGACTAGTTGGTTCCTACAATGAGCAGTTCTTC. Amino acid sequence: CASSQGRLVGSYNEQFF.

This clone was recorded once. The genes are TRBV27 and TRBJ2-5, with unresolved D. This CDR3 is 13 amino acids long. Trimming shortened V by 2 bases and J by 1 base, and 5 bases separated the two germline ends. From germline, CDR1 is MNHEY and CDR2 SMNVEV (reference sequence). CDR3 sequence: CASSLNIQETQYF. The CDR3 nucleotides read TGTGCCAGCAGTTTAAATATCCAAGAGACCCAGTACTTC.

The rearrangement uses TRBV18 and TRBJ1-2; possible D gene TRBD1, 6 bases. This CDR3 comprises 16 residues. V lost 0 bases and J lost 0, with 11 bases in between. Germline CDR1 reads KGHSH; CDR2 reads LQKENI. CDR3 region: CASSPPGQGTNYGYTF. The CDR3 nucleotides read TGTGCCAGCTCACCACCCGGGCAGGGGACTAACTATGGCTACACCTTC.

The chain carries TRBV7-9 and TRBJ1-4, with 10 bases identical to TRBD1. The germline V gene encodes CDR1 SEHNR and CDR2 FQNEAQ (reference sequence). The V segment lost 4 bases and the J segment 8 bases; nucleotides outside the gene matches: 7. The CDR3 is made up of 15 amino acids. DNA of the CDR3: TGTGCCAGCAGCTGGCCGGGACAGGGGTGGGAAAAACTGTTTTTT. Its translation: CASSWPGQGWEKLFF.

Note on this clone: One end of the junction fails to match germline, which may point to a read error. CDR3 in amino acids: CACSLAGGSRAYEQYF. Here the CDR3 DNA reads TGTGCCTGCAGCTTAGCCGGAGGGAGCAGGGCCTACGAGCAGTACTTC. The chain has TRBV7-9 and TRBJ2-7; D might be TRBD2 (6 bases). The CDR3 runs 16 residues. CDR1 and CDR2 (germline): SEHNR, FQNEAQ (reference sequence).

CDR3 coding DNA: TGTGCCACCAGCAGAGTTCTTCAGCCCCAGCATTTT. Translation: CATSRVLQPQHF. The chain uses TRBV15 and TRBJ1-5, with no clear D. Between the trimmed V and J ends, which lost 1 base and 6 bases, there was a span of 4 bases. CDR3 length: 12 residues. Germline values: CDR1 LNHNV, CDR2 YYDKDF (reference sequence). Filled out from reference TRBV15 and TRBJ1-5, the complete variable domain reads DAMVIQNPRYQVTQFGKPVTLSCSQTLNHNVMYWYQQKSSQAPKLLFHYYDKDFNNEADTPDNFQSRRPNTSFCFLDIRSPGLGDTAMYLCATSRVLQPQHFGDGTRLSIL.